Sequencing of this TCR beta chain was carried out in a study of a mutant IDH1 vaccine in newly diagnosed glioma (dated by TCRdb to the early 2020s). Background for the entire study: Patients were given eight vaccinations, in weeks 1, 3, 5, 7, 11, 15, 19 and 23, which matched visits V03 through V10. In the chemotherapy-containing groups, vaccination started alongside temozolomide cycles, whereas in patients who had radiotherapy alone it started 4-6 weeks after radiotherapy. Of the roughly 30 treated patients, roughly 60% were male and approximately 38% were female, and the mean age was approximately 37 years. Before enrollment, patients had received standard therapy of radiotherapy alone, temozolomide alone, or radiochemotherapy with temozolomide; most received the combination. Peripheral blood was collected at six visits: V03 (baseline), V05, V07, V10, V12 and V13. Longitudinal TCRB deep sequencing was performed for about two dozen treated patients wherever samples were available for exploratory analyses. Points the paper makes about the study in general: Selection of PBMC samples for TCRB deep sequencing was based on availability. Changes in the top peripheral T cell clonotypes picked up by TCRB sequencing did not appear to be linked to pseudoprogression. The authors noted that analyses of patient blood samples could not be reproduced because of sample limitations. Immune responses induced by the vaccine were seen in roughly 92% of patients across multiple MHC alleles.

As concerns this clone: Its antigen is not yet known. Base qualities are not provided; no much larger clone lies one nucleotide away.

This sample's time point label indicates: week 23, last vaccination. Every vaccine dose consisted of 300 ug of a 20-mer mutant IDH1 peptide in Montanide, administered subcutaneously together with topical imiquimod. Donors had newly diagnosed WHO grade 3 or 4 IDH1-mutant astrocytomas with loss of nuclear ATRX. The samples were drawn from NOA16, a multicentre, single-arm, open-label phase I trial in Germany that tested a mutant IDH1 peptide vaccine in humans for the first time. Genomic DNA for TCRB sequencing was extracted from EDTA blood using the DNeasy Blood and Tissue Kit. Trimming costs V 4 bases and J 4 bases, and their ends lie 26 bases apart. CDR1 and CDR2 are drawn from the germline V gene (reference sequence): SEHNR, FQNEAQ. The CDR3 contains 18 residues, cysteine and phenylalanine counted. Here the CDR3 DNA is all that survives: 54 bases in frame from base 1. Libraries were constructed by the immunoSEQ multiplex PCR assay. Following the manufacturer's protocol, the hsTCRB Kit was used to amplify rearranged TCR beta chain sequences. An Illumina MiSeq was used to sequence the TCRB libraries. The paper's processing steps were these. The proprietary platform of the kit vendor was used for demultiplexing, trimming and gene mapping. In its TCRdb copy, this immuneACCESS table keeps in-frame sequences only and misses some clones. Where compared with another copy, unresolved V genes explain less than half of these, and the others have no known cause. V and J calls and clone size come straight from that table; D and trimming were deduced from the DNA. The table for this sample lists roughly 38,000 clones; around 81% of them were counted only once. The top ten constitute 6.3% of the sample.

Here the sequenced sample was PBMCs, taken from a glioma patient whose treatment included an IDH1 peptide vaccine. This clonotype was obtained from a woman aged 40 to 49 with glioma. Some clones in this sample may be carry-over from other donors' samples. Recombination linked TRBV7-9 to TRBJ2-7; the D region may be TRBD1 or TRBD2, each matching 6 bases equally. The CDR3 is CASSSTGFPNGRRYEQYF. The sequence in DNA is TGTGCCAGCAGCTCTACAGGGTTCCCGAACGGGAGACGTTACGAGCAGTACTTC.